Listed here is a single T cell receptor (beta chain). The clone's antigen remains unknown. There are no base qualities to consult, and no much larger clone falls within one base. This entry belongs to a study of blood T cell repertoires in COVID-19 (dated by TCRdb to about 2020). About the full investigation: Samples covering the acute and convalescent phases of COVID-19 were provided by collaborators in the United States, Italy and Spain. The material from the prospective study consisted of cDNA or gDNA derived from T cells, B-cell-depleted T cells, or PBMCs. Deeply sampled blood TCRbeta repertoires from subjects exposed to, actively infected with, or recovered from COVID-19 were included in the dataset. The repertoires were made available in a free public database intended to serve as a resource for research on the immune response to SARS-CoV-2. The samples were drawn from the first 160 participants of the ongoing ImmuneRACE study and from 1,254 subjects provided by 6 global collaborators. Sample metadata almost always included a de-identified subject ID, COVID-19 status, age in years and sex. Where available, HLA class I and class II types were obtained from metadata supplied by the sample provider rather than from assay-based typing.

What the study reported, not specific to this receptor: Clinical and demographic metadata were provided uncurated, with the amount varying by source and participant.

V is clipped by 7 bases and J by 0 bases, and the sequence between their germline boundaries is 10 bases long. The CDR3 spans 13 residues, from the cysteine through the phenylalanine. CDR3 DNA only is kept here, 39 bases in frame from base 1. CDR1 and CDR2 were assigned from the germline V gene as SQVTM and ANQGSEA. Collaborating institutions collected whole blood in K2EDTA tubes following their own protocols. Collaborator samples were shipped for TCRbeta analysis as frozen whole blood, isolated PBMCs, or DNA extracted from either sample type. TCRbeta CDR3 regions were amplified from genomic DNA by means of the immunoSEQ Assay, a bias-controlled multiplex PCR. The paper's processing steps were these. The number of nucleated cells in each sample was estimated from the amplification of reference gene primers within the assay. To quantify the absolute abundance of each unique TCRbeta CDR3 rearrangement, sequence reads were collapsed and filtered. For each sample, productive Simpson clonality was calculated by taking the square root of Simpson's diversity index across productive rearrangements. Here the immuneACCESS table is served through TCRdb, limited to in-frame sequences with V and J called. Missing clones are a known gap in these copies; in checked studies unresolved V genes cover under half, and the rest lacks a known reason. V and J calls and clone size come straight from that table; D and trimming were deduced from the DNA. This sample comprises about 220,000 clones, more than 65% of them detected only once. The ten top clones hold about 10% of the sample.

Sequenced: peripheral blood. This TCR was recovered from a man in his forties or fifties with active or convalescent COVID-19. The sequence links TRBV29-1 to TRBJ1-3; TRBD1 is a possible D gene, resting on 6 matching bases. The sequenced DNA: TGCAGCGCCGGGACAAGCTCTGGAAACACCATATATTTT. Translated, this is CSAGTSSGNTIYF.